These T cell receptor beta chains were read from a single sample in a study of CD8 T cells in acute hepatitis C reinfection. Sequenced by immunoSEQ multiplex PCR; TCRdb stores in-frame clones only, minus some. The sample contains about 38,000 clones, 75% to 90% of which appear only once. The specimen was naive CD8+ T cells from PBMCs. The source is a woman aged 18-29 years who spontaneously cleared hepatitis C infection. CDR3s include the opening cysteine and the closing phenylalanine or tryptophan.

CDR3aa: CASSFGGRYSNQPQHF
j_gene: TRBJ1-5
v_gene: TRBV7-8

CDR3aa: CASSFDRGTNEKLFF
j_gene: TRBJ1-4
v_gene: TRBV25-1

CDR3aa: CASSLGGLWTEAFF
j_gene: TRBJ1-1
v_gene: TRBV27

CDR3aa: CASSPRGGVAYNEQFF
j_gene: TRBJ2-1
v_gene: TRBV7-3

CDR3aa: CASSSGWGTYNEQFF
j_gene: TRBJ2-1
v_gene: TRBV5-1

CDR3aa: CASSLTMGQFF
j_gene: TRBJ2-1
v_gene: TRBV11-2

CDR3aa: CAISESFLDEQFF
j_gene: TRBJ2-1
v_gene: TRBV10-3

CDR3aa: CASSRRGANTEAFF
j_gene: TRBJ1-1
v_gene: TRBV5-1

CDR3aa: CASSSVAVYNEQFF
j_gene: TRBJ2-1
v_gene: TRBV7-9

CDR3aa: CASSFRRDRGQRAAFF
j_gene: TRBJ1-1
v_gene: TRBV7-8

CDR3aa: CASSSYRDGTGELFF
j_gene: TRBJ2-2
v_gene: TRBV11-3

CDR3aa: CASSLSGQGSYEQYF
j_gene: TRBJ2-7
v_gene: TRBV27

CDR3aa: CAILDPTSGRYNEQFF
j_gene: TRBJ2-1
v_gene: TRBV10-3

CDR3aa: CSVVVAGEQYF
j_gene: TRBJ2-7
v_gene: TRBV29-1

CDR3aa: CASSLRLAHTGELFF
j_gene: TRBJ2-2
v_gene: TRBV13

CDR3aa: CASSFRASNQPQHF
j_gene: TRBJ1-5
v_gene: TRBV27

CDR3aa: CASSPRTGGGNEQFF
j_gene: TRBJ2-1
v_gene: TRBV7-7

CDR3aa: CASSLLAGRGNEQFF
j_gene: TRBJ2-1
v_gene: TRBV7-6

CDR3aa: CASSGRDRVYNEQFF
j_gene: TRBJ2-1
v_gene: TRBV5-6

CDR3aa: CASSRGGYGYTF
j_gene: TRBJ1-2
v_gene: TRBV27

CDR3aa: CASSLQGDTDTQYF
j_gene: TRBJ2-3
v_gene: TRBV27

CDR3aa: CASSYGAGVNEQFF
j_gene: TRBJ2-1
v_gene: TRBV6-5

CDR3aa: CASSQDIGSGTYRETQYF
j_gene: TRBJ2-5
v_gene: TRBV14

CDR3aa: CASSSPGQGKNEQFF
j_gene: TRBJ2-1
v_gene: TRBV5-4

CDR3aa: CASSPPSGGPGNEQFF
j_gene: TRBJ2-1
v_gene: TRBV9

CDR3aa: CASSHGGSYEQYF
j_gene: TRBJ2-7
v_gene: TRBV4-2

CDR3aa: CASSFGGDAYEQYF
j_gene: TRBJ2-7
v_gene: TRBV27

CDR3aa: CASSEYLNTEAFF
j_gene: TRBJ1-1
v_gene: TRBV25-1

CDR3aa: CASSSRGEETQYF
j_gene: TRBJ2-5
v_gene: TRBV7-9

CDR3aa: CASSSPGYEQYF
j_gene: TRBJ2-7
v_gene: TRBV27

CDR3aa: CASINVIGGQPQHF
j_gene: TRBJ1-5
v_gene: TRBV25-1

CDR3aa: CASSQGFSGGQAQYF
j_gene: TRBJ2-5
v_gene: TRBV4-1

CDR3aa: CASSVGTESDTQYF
j_gene: TRBJ2-3
v_gene: TRBV11-3

CDR3aa: CASSPPGTPMGNTIYF
j_gene: TRBJ1-3
v_gene: TRBV9

CDR3aa: CASITGLTQYF
j_gene: TRBJ2-3
v_gene: TRBV2

CDR3aa: CASSLLLVGVENEQFF
j_gene: TRBJ2-1
v_gene: TRBV18

CDR3aa: CASSPSGGNYEQYF
j_gene: TRBJ2-7
v_gene: TRBV9